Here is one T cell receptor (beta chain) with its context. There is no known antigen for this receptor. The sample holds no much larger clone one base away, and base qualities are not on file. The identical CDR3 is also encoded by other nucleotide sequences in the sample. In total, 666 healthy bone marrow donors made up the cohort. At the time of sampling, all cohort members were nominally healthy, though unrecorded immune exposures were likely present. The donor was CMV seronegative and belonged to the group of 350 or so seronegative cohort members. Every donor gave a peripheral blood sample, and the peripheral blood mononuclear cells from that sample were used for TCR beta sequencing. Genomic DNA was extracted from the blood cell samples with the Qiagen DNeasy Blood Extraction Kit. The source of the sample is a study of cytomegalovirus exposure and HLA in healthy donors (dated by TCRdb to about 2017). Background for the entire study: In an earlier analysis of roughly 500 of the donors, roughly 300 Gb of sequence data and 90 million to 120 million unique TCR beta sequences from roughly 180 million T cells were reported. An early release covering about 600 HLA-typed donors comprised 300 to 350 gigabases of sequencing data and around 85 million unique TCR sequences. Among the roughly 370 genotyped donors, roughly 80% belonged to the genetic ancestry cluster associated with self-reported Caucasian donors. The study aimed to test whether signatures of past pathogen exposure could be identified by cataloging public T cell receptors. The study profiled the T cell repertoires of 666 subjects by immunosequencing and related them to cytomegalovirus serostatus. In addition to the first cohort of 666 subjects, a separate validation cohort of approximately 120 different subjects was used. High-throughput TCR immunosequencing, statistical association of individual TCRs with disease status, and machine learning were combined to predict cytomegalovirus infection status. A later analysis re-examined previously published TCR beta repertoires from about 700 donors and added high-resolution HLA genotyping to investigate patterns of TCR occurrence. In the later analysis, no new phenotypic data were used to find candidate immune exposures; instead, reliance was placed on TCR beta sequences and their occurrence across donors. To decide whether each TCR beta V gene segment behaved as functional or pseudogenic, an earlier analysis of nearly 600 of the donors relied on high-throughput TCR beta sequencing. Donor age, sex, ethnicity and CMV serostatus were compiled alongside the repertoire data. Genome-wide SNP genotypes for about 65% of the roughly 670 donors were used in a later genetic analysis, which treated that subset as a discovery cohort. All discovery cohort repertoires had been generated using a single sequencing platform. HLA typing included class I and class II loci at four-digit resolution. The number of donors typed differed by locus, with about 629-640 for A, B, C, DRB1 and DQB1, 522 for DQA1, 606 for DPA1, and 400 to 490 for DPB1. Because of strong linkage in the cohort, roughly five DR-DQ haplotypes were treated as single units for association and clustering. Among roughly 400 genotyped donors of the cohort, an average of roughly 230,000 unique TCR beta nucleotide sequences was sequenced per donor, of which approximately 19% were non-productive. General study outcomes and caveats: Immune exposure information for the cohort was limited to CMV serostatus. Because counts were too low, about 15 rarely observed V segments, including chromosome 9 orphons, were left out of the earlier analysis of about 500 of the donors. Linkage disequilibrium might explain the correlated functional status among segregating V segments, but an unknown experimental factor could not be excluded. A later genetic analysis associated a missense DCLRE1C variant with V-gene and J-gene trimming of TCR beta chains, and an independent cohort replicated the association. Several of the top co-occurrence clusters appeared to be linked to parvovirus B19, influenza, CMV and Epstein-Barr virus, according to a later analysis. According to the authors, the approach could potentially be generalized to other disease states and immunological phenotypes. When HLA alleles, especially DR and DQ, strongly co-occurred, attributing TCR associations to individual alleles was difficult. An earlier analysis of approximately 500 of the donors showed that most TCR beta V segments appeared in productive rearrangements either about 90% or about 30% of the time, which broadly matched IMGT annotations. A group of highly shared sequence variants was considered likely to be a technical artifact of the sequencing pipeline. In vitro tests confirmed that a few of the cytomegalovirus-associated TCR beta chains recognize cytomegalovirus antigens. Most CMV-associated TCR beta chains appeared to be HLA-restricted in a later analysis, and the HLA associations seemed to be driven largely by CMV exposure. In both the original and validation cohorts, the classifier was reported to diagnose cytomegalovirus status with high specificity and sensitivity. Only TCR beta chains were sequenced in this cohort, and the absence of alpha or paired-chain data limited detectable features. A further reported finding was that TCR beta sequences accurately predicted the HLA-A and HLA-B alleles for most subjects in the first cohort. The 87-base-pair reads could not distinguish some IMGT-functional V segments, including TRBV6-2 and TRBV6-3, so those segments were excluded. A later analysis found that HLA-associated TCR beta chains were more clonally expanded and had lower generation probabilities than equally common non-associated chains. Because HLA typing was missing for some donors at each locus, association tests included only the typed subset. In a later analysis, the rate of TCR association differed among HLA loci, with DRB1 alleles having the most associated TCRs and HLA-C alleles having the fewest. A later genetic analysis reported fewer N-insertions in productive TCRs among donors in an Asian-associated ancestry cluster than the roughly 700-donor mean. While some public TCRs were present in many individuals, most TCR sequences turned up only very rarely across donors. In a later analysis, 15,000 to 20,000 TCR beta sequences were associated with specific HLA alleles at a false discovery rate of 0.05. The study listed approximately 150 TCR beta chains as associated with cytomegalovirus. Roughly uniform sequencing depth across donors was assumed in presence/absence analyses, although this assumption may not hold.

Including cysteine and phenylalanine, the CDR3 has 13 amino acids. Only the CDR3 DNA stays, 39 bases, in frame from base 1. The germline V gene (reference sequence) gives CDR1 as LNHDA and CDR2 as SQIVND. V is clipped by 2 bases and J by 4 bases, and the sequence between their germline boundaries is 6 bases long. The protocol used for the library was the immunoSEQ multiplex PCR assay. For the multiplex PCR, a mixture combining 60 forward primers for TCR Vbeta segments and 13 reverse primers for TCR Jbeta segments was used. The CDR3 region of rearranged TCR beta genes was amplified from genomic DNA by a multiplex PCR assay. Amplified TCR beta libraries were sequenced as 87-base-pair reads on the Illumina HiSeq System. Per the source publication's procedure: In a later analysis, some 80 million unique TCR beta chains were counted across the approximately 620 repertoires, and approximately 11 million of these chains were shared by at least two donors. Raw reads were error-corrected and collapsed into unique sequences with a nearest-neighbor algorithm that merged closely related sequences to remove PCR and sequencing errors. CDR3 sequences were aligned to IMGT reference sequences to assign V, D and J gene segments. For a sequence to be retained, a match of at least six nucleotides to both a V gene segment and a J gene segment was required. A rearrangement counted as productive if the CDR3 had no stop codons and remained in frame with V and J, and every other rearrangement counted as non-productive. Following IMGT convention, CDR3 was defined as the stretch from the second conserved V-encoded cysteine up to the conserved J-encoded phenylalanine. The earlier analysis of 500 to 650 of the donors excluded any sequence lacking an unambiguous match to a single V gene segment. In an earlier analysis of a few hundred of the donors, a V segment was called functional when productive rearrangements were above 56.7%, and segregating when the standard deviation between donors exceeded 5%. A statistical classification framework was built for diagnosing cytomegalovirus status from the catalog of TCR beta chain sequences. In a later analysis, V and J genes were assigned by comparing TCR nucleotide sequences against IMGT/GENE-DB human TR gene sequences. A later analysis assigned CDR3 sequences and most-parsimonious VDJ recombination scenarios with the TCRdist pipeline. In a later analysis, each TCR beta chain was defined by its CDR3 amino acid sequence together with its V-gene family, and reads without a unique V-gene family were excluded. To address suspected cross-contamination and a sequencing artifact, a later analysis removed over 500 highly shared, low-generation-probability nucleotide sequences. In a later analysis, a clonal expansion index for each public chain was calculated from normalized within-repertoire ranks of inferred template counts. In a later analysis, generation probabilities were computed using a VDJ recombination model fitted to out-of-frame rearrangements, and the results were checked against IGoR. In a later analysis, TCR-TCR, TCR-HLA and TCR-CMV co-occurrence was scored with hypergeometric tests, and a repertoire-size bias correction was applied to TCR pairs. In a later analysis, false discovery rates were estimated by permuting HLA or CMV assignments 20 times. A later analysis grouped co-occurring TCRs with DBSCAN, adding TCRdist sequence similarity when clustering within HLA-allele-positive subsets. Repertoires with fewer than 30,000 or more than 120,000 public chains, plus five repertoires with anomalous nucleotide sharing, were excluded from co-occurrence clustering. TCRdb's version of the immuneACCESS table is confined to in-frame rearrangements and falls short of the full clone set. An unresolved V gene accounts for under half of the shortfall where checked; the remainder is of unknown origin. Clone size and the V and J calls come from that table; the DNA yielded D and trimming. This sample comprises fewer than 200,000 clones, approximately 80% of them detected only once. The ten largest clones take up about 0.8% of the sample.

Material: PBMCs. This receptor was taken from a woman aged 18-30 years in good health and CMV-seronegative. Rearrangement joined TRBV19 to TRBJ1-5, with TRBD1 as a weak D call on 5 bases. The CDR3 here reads CASSISGNQPQHF. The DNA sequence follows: TGTGCCAGTAGTATATCAGGGAATCAGCCCCAGCATTTT.